The T cell receptor (beta chain) described here comes from a study of breast tumors, draining lymph nodes, adjacent tissues. The study's findings and limits: Tumors had less TCR diversity than lymph nodes, more than nontumor tissue.

As for this clonotype: The antigen is unknown.

V was pared by 2 bases and J by 10 bases, with 17 bases between. Germline values: CDR1 SGHTA, CDR2 FQGNSA. The CDR3 runs to 15 residues. TCRdb re-called the multiplex PCR reads with MiXCR, one entry per CDR3 protein. The table shows roughly 70,000 distinct CDR3 sequences, with 43% occurring only once. The chain carries TRBV7-2 and TRBJ1-4; D is uncertain. Sequenced material: breast tumor tissue. The source of this sequence is a female donor with breast cancer. Some clones in this sample may be carry-over from other donors' samples. The CDR3 loop reads CASSLPWPSSGKLFF. The CDR3 nucleotides are TGTGCCAGCAGCTTACCGTGGCCGAGCTCTGGAAAACTGTTTTTT.